This T cell receptor beta chain originates from a study of blood T cell repertoires in COVID-19. As for the study in general: The United States, Italy and Spain were the sources of the acute and convalescent COVID-19 samples. The analysed material was cDNA or gDNA that came from T cells, B-cell-depleted T cells, or PBMCs.

V gave up 5 bases and J gave up 6 bases, with 8 bases separating them. CDR1 is SGHTA, CDR2 FQGNSA, per germline. The CDR3 is made up of 13 amino acids. Per the original methods: Amplification of reference gene primers was used by the study to estimate nucleated cell counts. TCRdb's table, derived via immunoSEQ multiplex PCR, lists solely in-frame clones and lacks some. From that table come the V and J calls and clone size; the DNA was used to work out D and trimming. This sample yields 250,000 to 350,000 clones, of which roughly four fifths are seen a single time; about 15% belongs to the top ten. The J gene is TRBJ1-6, the V gene TRBV7-2, with D unclear. Sequencing used peripheral blood. The receptor was derived from a person aged 65 to 85 with COVID-19, enrolled during active disease. CDR3 sequence reads: CASSRDFNSPLHF. DNA for the CDR3: TGTGCCAGCAGCCGGGATTTTAATTCACCCCTCCACTTT.